This entry is about one T cell receptor (beta chain). Grouping used clinical history reported by participants in a survey and questionnaire. Germline trimming cut 6 bases from V and 7 bases from J; bases unmatched to any gene: 8. Per germline, CDR1 SGHTA and CDR2 FQGNSA. The CDR3 is 14 amino acids. These data come from a study of blood T cell repertoires in COVID-19. Study-level information: Italy, Spain and the United States were the sources of the convalescent and acute COVID-19 samples. PBMCs, B-cell-depleted T cells, or T cells were the source of the cDNA or gDNA that made up the material.

Authors' analysis steps: Cell counts per sample came from amplifying reference gene primers. Here immunoSEQ multiplex PCR was the method, and the copy in TCRdb shows in-frame clones only, minus some. V and J calls plus clone size are reproduced from that table; the DNA served to infer D and trimming. The sample gives roughly 200,000 clones, roughly four fifths of which show up once; nearly 9.5% is in the top ten. This chain joins TRBV7-2 and TRBJ2-1; 8 nucleotides line up with TRBD2. The sequenced sample consisted of PBMCs or T cells enriched from blood (not recorded which). The sequence was obtained from a man aged 35-49 years who had recovered from COVID-19. CDR3 amino acids: CASSRTGTRNEQFF. CDR3 nucleotides: TGTGCCAGCAGTAGGACCGGGACTAGGAATGAGCAGTTCTTC.